The 32 T cell receptor beta chains reported below all come from one sample, sequenced in a study of T cell responses to AZD1222 COVID-19 vaccine. Profiled with immunoSEQ multiplex PCR; TCRdb holds only in-frame clones, not every one. Counted here are some 110,000 clones, around 91% occurring once; the ten biggest clones make up approximately 19%. The source was peripheral blood, collected on day 0 of AZD1222 vaccination. The receptors derive from an adult in good health.

As DNA, the CDR3 is TGTGCCAGCAGTACCCAGGGGGGCACAGATACGCAGTATTTT. This translates into CASSTQGGTDTQYF. This chain joins TRBV6-5 and TRBJ2-3; 7 bases line up with TRBD1. Germline CDR1 and CDR2: MNHEY and SVGAGI. The V gene end was trimmed by 5 bases and the J gene end by 1 base; junction bases not matched to a gene: 3. CDR3 length equals 14 residues.

The chain couples TRBV15 to TRBJ1-5; no firm D call. V lost 7 bases to trimming and J lost 1 base, with 11 bases between them. Germline V gene data show CDR1 as LNHNV and CDR2 as YYDKDF (reference sequence). The CDR3 consists of 14 residues. In DNA, the CDR3 is TGTGCCACCACGGTTGGGCGGAGCAATCAGCCCCAGCATTTT. It codes for CATTVGRSNQPQHF.

The chain is built from TRBV18 and TRBJ1-6; no reliable D call. The CDR3 spans 14 residues. V lost 3 bases and J lost 5, with 8 bases in between. Germline assignment: CDR1 KGHSH and CDR2 LQKENI. The CDR3 DNA follows: TGTGCCAGCTCACCCGCTAGAAATAATTCACCCCTCCACTTT. Protein: CASSPARNNSPLHF. Complete variable domain (other parts from reference TRBV18 and TRBJ1-6): NAGVMQNPRHLVRRRGQEARLRCSPMKGHSHVYWYRQLPEEGLKFMVYLQKENIIDESGMPKERFSAEFPKEGPSILRIQQVVRGDSAAYFCASSPARNNSPLHFGNGTRLTVT.

V and J are TRBV6-4 and TRBJ1-5; D uncertain. The CDR3 consists of 17 residues. V lost 1 base to trimming and J lost 9 bases, with 22 bases between them. The germline V gene encodes CDR1 MRHNA and CDR2 SNTAGT. As DNA, the CDR3 is TGTGCCAGCAGTGACTTATCACACCGGGCGAACGGCGGGCCCCAGCATTTT. This encodes CASSDLSHRANGGPQHF.

DNA for the CDR3: TGTGCCAGCAGTGAAGGATACCTAGCCAAAAACATTCAGTACTTC. Translation gives CASSEGYLAKNIQYF. V usage is TRBV6-1 and J usage is TRBJ2-4; no clear D. The CDR3 contains 15 residues. CDR1 MNHNS and CDR2 SASEGT come from the germline V gene. V was shortened by 1 base and J by 0 bases, with 7 bases between the two germline ends.

This sequence joins TRBV6-1 and TRBJ1-5, with D unclear. Germline V lookup: CDR1 MNHNS, CDR2 SASEGT. The CDR3 extends over 15 amino acids. Trimming removed 2 bases at V and 0 bases at J, with 8 bases between. Here the CDR3 reads CASSEMTASNQPQHF. The CDR3 DNA is TGTGCCAGCAGTGAAATGACGGCTAGCAATCAGCCCCAGCATTTT.

This clone occurred once. This chain links TRBV5-1 with TRBJ2-7, with TRBD1 identical over 9 bases. This CDR3 region has 15 residues. CDR1 is SGHRS and CDR2 is YFSETQ in the germline V gene. V dropped 4 bases and J dropped 2; count of bases not matched to a gene: 7. CDR3 protein: CASSTGQGWAYEQYF. Here the CDR3 DNA reads TGCGCCAGCAGCACGGGACAGGGCTGGGCCTACGAGCAGTACTTC.

J is TRBJ2-7 and V is TRBV12-5; 9 nucleotides match TRBD1. V trimming: 0 bases; J trimming: 3 bases; junction bases outside the gene matches: 18. The germline CDR1 and CDR2 sequences are LGHNT and FRNRAP. The CDR3 totals 20 residues. CDR3 sequence (DNA): TGTGCTAGTGGTTTGGTCTCCAATCCCGGAAGAGGGACAGGGAGCTACGAGCAGTACTTC. Translated: CASGLVSNPGRGTGSYEQYF.

This clone was detected once. Likely a read error: the CDR3 ends without its conserved phenylalanine or tryptophan. V gene TRBV7-9 combines with J gene TRBJ1-6; D is ambiguous. V lost 2 bases, J lost 7 bases, and 9 bases lay in between. The germline V gene has CDR1 SEHNR and CDR2 FQNEAQ (reference sequence). The CDR3 has 14 residues. CDR3 protein: CASSLSLGNSPLHL. In DNA, the CDR3 is TGTGCCAGCAGCTTATCACTGGGGAATTCACCCCTCCACCTT.

V is TRBV3-1 (or the pseudogene TRBV3-2) and J is TRBJ2-3; D might be TRBD1 or TRBD2, each matching 7 bases. Trimming left V 5 bases short and J 1 base short, with 13 bases between. The length of the CDR3 is 15 residues. In germline, CDR1 is LGHDT, CDR2 YNNKEL (reference sequence). The CDR3 DNA sequence: TGTGCCAGCAGCACGCAGGGGGGGCGCACAGATACGCAGTATTTT. This codes for CASSTQGGRTDTQYF.

This clone has a single count. V gene TRBV7-8 combines with J gene TRBJ2-7; either TRBD1 or TRBD2 may fit D (5 bases each). Germline-derived CDR1 and CDR2 are SGHVS and FQNEAQ. V was clipped by 6 bases and J by 0 bases, with 24 bases between them. This CDR3 region has 18 residues. For the CDR3, the DNA is TGTGCCAGCAGTCGAGCTTTCTACGGGACGGAAAGCTCCTACGAGCAGTACTTC. It yields the protein CASSRAFYGTESSYEQYF.

The V gene is TRBV27, the J gene TRBJ1-5, with 8 bases that match TRBD1. V trimming: 10 bases; J trimming: 7 bases; junction bases outside the gene matches: 6. The CDR3 contains 12 residues. The germline gives CDR1 MNHEY, CDR2 SMNVEV (reference sequence). CDR3 loop: CATRSGGQPQHF. DNA of the CDR3: TGTGCCACCCGTTCAGGGGGCCAGCCCCAGCATTTT.

The V and J genes are TRBV7-9 and TRBJ1-6; a weak D match, TRBD1 (6 bases). V shed 4 bases and J shed 8 bases, with 9 bases lying between them. The CDR3 is made up of 13 amino acids. In germline, CDR1 is SEHNR, CDR2 FQNEAQ (reference sequence). The CDR3 loop reads CASSSRTDSPLHF. The CDR3 bases are TGTGCCAGCAGCTCCAGGACAGATTCACCCCTCCACTTT.

The chain links TRBV19 to TRBJ1-1; 7 nucleotides line up with TRBD1. Germline V gene lookup returns CDR1 LNHDA and CDR2 SQIVND (reference sequence). This CDR3 comprises 14 residues. V shed 6 bases, J shed 1 base, and the junction held 5 bases outside the gene matches. CDR3 sequence reads: CASRAGQWNTEAFF. CDR3 bases: TGTGCCAGTAGGGCGGGACAGTGGAACACTGAAGCTTTCTTT.

The chain has TRBV18 and TRBJ2-7; the match to TRBD1 covers 8 bases. The germline gives CDR1 KGHSH, CDR2 LQKENI. V was clipped by 2 bases and J by 2 bases; unmatched bases: 5. This CDR3 has 15 amino acids. The chain's CDR3 is CASSPGQGPTYEQYF. The CDR3 coding sequence is TGTGCCAGCTCACCAGGACAGGGACCTACCTACGAGCAGTACTTC. The complete variable domain, with remaining parts taken from reference TRBV18 and TRBJ2-7, reads NAGVMQNPRHLVRRRGQEARLRCSPMKGHSHVYWYRQLPEEGLKFMVYLQKENIIDESGMPKERFSAEFPKEGPSILRIQQVVRGDSAAYFCASSPGQGPTYEQYFGPGTRLTVT.

This clone has a handful of counts. The V and J genes are TRBV7-9 and TRBJ1-3; D unresolved. V was pared by 5 bases and J by 0 bases, with 11 bases between. In germline, CDR1 is SEHNR, CDR2 FQNEAQ (reference sequence). This CDR3 comprises 15 residues. This chain's CDR3 is CASSPPGFSGNTIYF. CDR3 DNA sequence: TGTGCCAGCAGCCCCCCCGGGTTCTCTGGAAACACCATATATTTT.

The chain is built from TRBV5-6 and TRBJ2-7; the D gene is possibly TRBD1 (5 bases). From germline, CDR1 is SGHDT and CDR2 YYEEEE. Trimming shortened V by 2 bases and J by 5 bases, and 11 bases separated the two germline ends. This CDR3 is built from 13 residues. In DNA form, the CDR3 reads TGTGCCAGCAGCTTAGGCAGGACAAACGAGCAGTACTTC. Protein sequence: CASSLGRTNEQYF.

About this clone: Since no conserved phenylalanine or tryptophan closes the CDR3, a read error is the likely cause. The rearrangement uses TRBV3-1 (or the pseudogene TRBV3-2) and TRBJ1-6; 7 bases line up with TRBD1. This CDR3 contains 14 residues. After removal of 1 base from V and 6 bases from J, the junction contained 0 bases not matched to a gene. Germline CDR1 LGHDT, CDR2 YNNKEL (reference sequence). In nucleotides, the CDR3 is TGTGCCAGCAGCCAAGGGACAGGTAATTCACCCCTCCACCTT. Protein sequence: CASSQGTGNSPLHL.

The chain combines TRBV6-1 with TRBJ1-2, with unresolved D. Trimming removed 0 bases at V and 4 bases at J, with 12 bases between. There are 15 residues in the CDR3. The germline V gene encodes CDR1 MNHNS and CDR2 SASEGT. The CDR3 DNA is TGTGCCAGCAGTGAAGCTCTTAGACGGGCCTATGGCTACACCTTC. Amino acid sequence: CASSEALRRAYGYTF.

The chain is built from TRBV27 and TRBJ2-7, with 11 bases aligning to TRBD2. CDR3 length: 16 residues. V was pared by 4 bases and J by 3 bases, with 8 bases of the junction left unmatched. CDR1 MNHEY and CDR2 SMNVEV come from the germline V gene (reference sequence). The CDR3 DNA is TGTGCCAGCAGTTGGCTAGCGGGGGGCCTAAGCTACGAGCAGTACTTC. This sequence encodes CASSWLAGGLSYEQYF.

As DNA, the CDR3 is TGTGCCAGCAGTGAAAGTGCGGGGGCGCAGGGCTACACCTTC. It codes for CASSESAGAQGYTF. The rearrangement uses TRBV2 and TRBJ1-2; D perhaps matches TRBD1 (6 bases). Trimming shortened V by 2 bases and J by 8 bases, and 15 bases separated the two germline ends. This CDR3 spans 14 amino acids. Germline V gene sequence: CDR1 SNHLY, CDR2 FYNNEI. Supplemented by reference TRBV2 and TRBJ1-2, the full variable domain reads EPEVTQTPSHQVTQMGQEVILRCVPISNHLYFYWYRQILGQKVEFLVSFYNNEISEKSEIFDDQFSVERPDGSNFTLKIRSTKLEDSAMYFCASSESAGAQGYTFGSGTRLTVV.

The chain joins TRBV7-8 to TRBJ2-2; D remains unclear. Trimming pared 8 bases from V and 6 bases from J, leaving 19 bases between. Germline-derived CDR1 and CDR2 are SGHVS and FQNEAQ. The CDR3 runs 15 residues. The CDR3 region is CASARFSQDAGELFF. CDR3 bases: TGTGCCAGCGCACGATTCTCTCAGGACGCCGGGGAGCTGTTTTTT.

The V and J genes are TRBV5-1 and TRBJ2-3; 9 nucleotides match TRBD2. V lost 6 bases, J lost 7 bases, and 9 bases stayed unmatched. Germline lookup yields CDR1 SGHRS and CDR2 YFSETQ. This CDR3 region has 14 residues. DNA of the CDR3: TGCGCCAGCACTCTGGCGGGAGGGCAGCATACGCAGTATTTT. The encoded protein is CASTLAGGQHTQYF.

This clone was detected only a few times. The J gene is TRBJ2-1, the V gene TRBV11-2, with D hard to call. The germline V gene has CDR1 SGHAT and CDR2 FQNNGV. This CDR3 comprises 15 residues. V shed 2 bases and J shed 5 bases, with 13 bases lying between them. CDR3 protein: CASSLLSSLDNEQFF. The CDR3 DNA is TGTGCCAGCAGCTTATTATCCTCCCTAGACAATGAGCAGTTCTTC.

This chain joins TRBV10-1 and TRBJ2-1, with 7 nucleotides matching TRBD2. Looked up from germline, CDR1 is WNHNN and CDR2 is SYGVQD (reference sequence). The CDR3 consists of 16 residues. J was trimmed by 3 bases and V by 0 bases; bases with no gene match: 5. The CDR3: CASSESTSRYYNEQFF. For the CDR3, the DNA is TGCGCCAGCAGTGAGTCGACTAGCCGATACTACAATGAGCAGTTCTTC.

The rearrangement links TRBV12-3 or TRBV12-4 to TRBJ2-1; D gene ambiguous. Trimming removed 6 bases at V and 3 bases at J, with 9 bases between. CDR3 length: 13 residues. This CDR3 is CASRLPDYNEQFF. The CDR3 DNA sequence: TGTGCCAGCAGACTCCCAGACTACAATGAGCAGTTCTTC.

The chain couples TRBV3-1 (or the pseudogene TRBV3-2) to TRBJ2-5; 9 bases match TRBD1. The V gene's germline CDR1 is LGHDT and CDR2 YNNKEL (reference sequence). The junction had 4 bases not matched to a gene; V was cut back by 1 base and J by 1 base. The length of the CDR3 is 16 residues. In DNA form, the CDR3 reads TGTGCCAGCAGCCAAGTCCTGGGACAGGGCCAAGAGACCCAGTACTTC. It translates to CASSQVLGQGQETQYF.

The rearrangement links TRBV11-2 to TRBJ1-4; D gene unclear. V dropped 5 bases and J dropped 7 bases, with 20 bases sitting between them. The CDR3 has 16 amino acids. Germline assignment: CDR1 SGHAT and CDR2 FQNNGV. CDR3 amino acids: CASSPIMGGISEKLFF. CDR3 nucleotide sequence: TGTGCCAGCAGCCCCATCATGGGAGGGATCAGTGAAAAACTGTTTTTT.

This clone has only a few counts. The chain carries TRBV7-2 and TRBJ1-3; D possibly corresponds to TRBD1 (5 bases). The germline V gene has CDR1 SGHTA and CDR2 FQGNSA. V shed 1 base and J shed 0 bases, with 10 bases lying between them. The CDR3 is 16 amino acids. The CDR3 is CASSLVAGSSGNTIYF. As DNA, the CDR3 is TGTGCCAGCAGCTTAGTCGCAGGGAGCTCTGGAAACACCATATATTTT.

The chain recombines TRBV6-5 with TRBJ2-2; no clear D gene. There are 14 residues in the CDR3. Germline values: CDR1 MNHEY, CDR2 SVGAGI. V lost 5 bases and J lost 1, with 8 bases in between. The CDR3 sequence: CASSPRQNTGELFF. The CDR3 nucleotides read TGTGCCAGCAGTCCCCGACAGAACACCGGGGAGCTGTTTTTT.

This sequence joins TRBV9 and TRBJ2-6, with D maybe TRBD2 (5 bases). The CDR3 loop spans 17 amino acids. Germline V gene sequence: CDR1 SGDLS, CDR2 YYNGEE. V was clipped by 0 bases and J by 0 bases, with 10 bases between them. CDR3 coding DNA: TGTGCCAGCAGCGTAGAGGTCGGGGTCTCTGGGGCCAACGTCCTGACTTTC. It specifies CASSVEVGVSGANVLTF.

The chain joins TRBV4-1 to TRBJ1-5; 8 bases match TRBD1. This CDR3 has 15 residues. The V gene's germline CDR1 is MGHRA and CDR2 YSYEKL. Trimming at V came to 2 bases and at J to 3 bases, leaving 3 bases not matched to a gene. The CDR3 bases are TGCGCCAGCAGCCAAAGGACAGGGAACAATCAGCCCCAGCATTTT. This gives the protein CASSQRTGNNQPQHF.